Listed here are 9 T cell receptor beta chains from one sample, sequenced in a study of radiotherapy plus CTLA-4 blockade in lung cancer. Produced via immunoSEQ multiplex PCR; TCRdb's table is partial and in-frame only. This sample has fewer than 100,000 clones, with roughly four fifths found just once. The sequences come from peripheral blood, collected from a patient treated with radiotherapy plus ipilimumab. These receptors originate from a human donor with non-small cell lung cancer who had stable disease on radiotherapy plus ipilimumab.

This chain joins TRBV11-1 and TRBJ2-2; D is uncertain. V shed 5 bases and J shed 7 bases, with 8 bases lying between them. This CDR3 contains 12 residues. Germline V CDR1 and CDR2: SGHAT, FQDESV (reference sequence). The CDR3 bases are TGTGCCAGCAGCAAAGTAGGCGGGGAGCTGTTTTTT. This translates into CASSKVGGELFF.

This chain links TRBV10-1 with TRBJ2-3; 8 bases fit TRBD2. The germline V gene encodes CDR1 WNHNN and CDR2 SYGVQD (reference sequence). J lost 13 bases, V lost 3 bases, and 9 bases had no gene match. The CDR3 is 13 amino acids. This chain's CDR3 is CASSDTASGSKYF. DNA of the CDR3: TGCGCCAGCAGTGATACGGCTAGCGGGTCTAAGTATTTT.

J is TRBJ1-5 and V is TRBV19; D unresolved. Germline-derived CDR1 and CDR2 are LNHDA and SQIVND (reference sequence). V lost 2 bases to trimming and J lost 1 base, with 27 bases between them. This CDR3 region has 21 residues. CDR3 sequence: CASSIRRQGLLPNRSNQPQHF. The DNA of the CDR3 is TGTGCCAGTAGTATAAGGAGGCAAGGGTTATTACCTAATAGAAGCAATCAGCCCCAGCATTTT. Filled out from reference TRBV19 and TRBJ1-5, the complete variable domain reads DGGITQSPKYLFRKEGQNVTLSCEQNLNHDAMYWYRQDPGQGLRLIYYSQIVNDFQKGDIAEGYSVSREKKESFPLTVTSAQKNPTAFYLCASSIRRQGLLPNRSNQPQHFGDGTRLSIL.

The table lists this clone with a count of one. The J gene is TRBJ1-4, the V gene TRBV5-8, with unresolved D. Trimming stripped 4 bases from V and 5 bases from J, with 18 bases between. Germline V CDR1 and CDR2: SGHTS, YDEGEE. This CDR3 region has 16 residues. CDR3 sequence (DNA): TGTGCCAGCAGCCTACAACTGGTAGGGTTCAATGAAAAACTGTTTTTT. Amino acid sequence: CASSLQLVGFNEKLFF.

The chain is built from TRBV27 and TRBJ2-2, with a tentative D call TRBD1 (6 bases). CDR3 length: 16 residues. The germline V gene has CDR1 MNHEY and CDR2 SMNVEV (reference sequence). V lost 1 base to trimming and J lost 4 bases, with 13 bases between them. CDR3 bases: TGTGCCAGCAGTTTATTAGGGGGTTGGAGCACCGGGGAGCTGTTTTTT. Translation: CASSLLGGWSTGELFF.

The chain joins TRBV29-1 to TRBJ1-2; D is uncertain. Trimming removed 0 bases at V and 6 bases at J, with 8 bases between. The CDR3 is 12 residues long. The germline V gene has CDR1 SQVTM and CDR2 ANQGSEA. The CDR3 region has the DNA TGCAGCGTTGAAGACACAGTGGATGGCTACACCTTC. Protein product: CSVEDTVDGYTF. Complete variable domain (other parts from reference TRBV29-1 and TRBJ1-2): SAVISQKPSRDICQRGTSLTIQCQVDSQVTMMFWYRQQPGQSLTLIATANQGSEATYESGFVIDKFPISRPNLTFSTLTVSNMSPEDSSIYLCSVEDTVDGYTFGSGTRLTVV.

The chain couples TRBV9 to TRBJ2-7; D possibly corresponds to TRBD2 (5 bases). The CDR3 covers 14 residues. V lost 1 base and J 2 bases, leaving 10 bases between the germline ends. Germline assignment: CDR1 SGDLS and CDR2 YYNGEE. The CDR3 sequence is CASSVSPSTYEQYF. The CDR3 DNA reads TGTGCCAGCAGCGTAAGTCCTAGCACCTACGAGCAGTACTTC.

There are a few counts of this clone. V usage is TRBV18 and J usage is TRBJ2-7; D gene unclear. This CDR3 has 14 amino acids. V was trimmed by 3 bases and J by 1 base, leaving 10 bases between them. Per the germline V gene, CDR1 is KGHSH and CDR2 is LQKENI. The CDR3 coding sequence is TGTGCCAGCTCACCTGGCGGTCCTTCCTACGAGCAGTACTTC. As protein: CASSPGGPSYEQYF.

The chain couples TRBV6-5 to TRBJ1-6, with 7 bases matching TRBD1. V lost 7 bases and J lost 3; bases outside the gene matches: 6. CDR3 size: 15 residues. The germline V gene has CDR1 MNHEY and CDR2 SVGAGI. The CDR3 protein is CASKTGDGYNSPLHF. In nucleotides, the CDR3 is TGTGCCAGCAAAACAGGGGACGGCTATAATTCACCCCTCCACTTT.